This is a list of T cell receptor beta chains from one sample in a study of cytomegalovirus exposure and HLA in healthy donors. Only in-frame clones appear in the TCRdb table, and some are missing; sequencing was by immunoSEQ multiplex PCR. The sample contains 130,000 to 150,000 clones, about 80% of which appear only once. Sequenced material: PBMCs. These TCRs come from an older woman in good health and CMV-seropositive. Both conserved end residues are part of each CDR3. A D gene is named only where the DNA matches it firmly. Size tells how often a clone was seen (once, few, many) or the class of an expanded clone, and some rows leave it out.

V: TRBV5-6
D: TRBD1
J: TRBJ2-2
size: NA
DNA: TGTGCCAGCAGCTTGGCAGGGGGCGGTGGGGAGCTGTTTTTT
CDR3: CASSLAGGGGELFF

V: TRBV9
D: NA
J: TRBJ1-5
size: NA
DNA: TGTGCCAGCAGCCCTTGGGGGGAAGGTCAGCCCCAGCATTTT
CDR3: CASSPWGEGQPQHF

V: TRBV21-1
D: NA
J: TRBJ2-7
size: NA
DNA: TGTGCCAGCCGACCTCAGGGGATCTACGAGCAGTACTTC
CDR3: CASRPQGIYEQYF

V: TRBV7-2
D: TRBD1
J: TRBJ1-1
size: NA
DNA: TGTGCCAGCAGGTTTCAGGGGGCACATTCAGCTGAAGCTTTCTTT
CDR3: CASRFQGAHSAEAFF

V: TRBV27
D: NA
J: TRBJ2-6
size: NA
DNA: TGTGCCAGCAGTTTCGAAGGGGCAGGGGCCAACGTCCTGACTTTC
CDR3: CASSFEGAGANVLTF

V: TRBV7-3
D: TRBD2
J: TRBJ2-3
size: NA
DNA: TGTGCCAGCAGCCGACTAGCTACAGATACGCAGTATTTT
CDR3: CASSRLATDTQYF

V: TRBV4-1
D: NA
J: TRBJ2-3
size: NA
DNA: TGCGCCAGCAGCCCGTTCACAGATACGCAGTATTTT
CDR3: CASSPFTDTQYF

V: TRBV4-3
D: NA
J: TRBJ2-3
size: NA
DNA: TGCGCCAGCAGCCAAGAGTCCGGGATTCTGGGAGATACGCAGTATTTT
CDR3: CASSQESGILGDTQYF

V: TRBV7-3
D: NA
J: TRBJ2-1
size: once
DNA: TGTGCCAGCAGCAGAACTCGGGACGGGGGATACAATGAGCAGTTCTTC
CDR3: CASSRTRDGGYNEQFF

V: TRBV18
D: TRBD1
J: TRBJ2-3
size: NA
DNA: TGTGCCAGCTCGATGGGGGACAGAAGCACAGATACGCAGTATTTT
CDR3: CASSMGDRSTDTQYF

V: TRBV7-3
D: TRBD2
J: TRBJ2-1
size: NA
DNA: TGTGCCAGCAGTTTCGGGGGGATCTCCTACAATGAGCAGTTCTTC
CDR3: CASSFGGISYNEQFF

V: TRBV29-1
D: TRBD2
J: TRBJ2-5
size: few
DNA: TGCAGCGTCGTGGGCGGCGGGAGTGGAGAGACCCAGTACTTC
CDR3: CSVVGGGSGETQYF

V: TRBV4-2
D: NA
J: TRBJ2-7
size: NA
DNA: TGTGCCAGCAGCCAATATCAAGCCTCGGGGGCCTACGAGCAGTACTTC
CDR3: CASSQYQASGAYEQYF

V: TRBV6-6
D: NA
J: TRBJ2-7
size: few
DNA: TGTGCCAGCAGTTACCCCAGGAGGAACTACGAGCAGTACTTC
CDR3: CASSYPRRNYEQYF

V: TRBV2
D: NA
J: TRBJ2-7
size: NA
DNA: TGTGCCAGCAGCCCCGGACAGTCCTACGAGCAGTACTTC
CDR3: CASSPGQSYEQYF

V: TRBV7-3
D: TRBD1
J: TRBJ1-2
size: NA
DNA: TGTGCCAGCAGCTTAACGTACAGGGGGCGAAACTATGGCTACACCTTC
CDR3: CASSLTYRGRNYGYTF

V: TRBV10-3
D: NA
J: TRBJ2-5
size: once
DNA: TGTGCCATCACCCCGGACACAGCAGGGGAGCAGTACTTC
CDR3: CAITPDTAGEQYF

V: TRBV28
D: NA
J: TRBJ2-7
size: NA
DNA: TGTGCCAGCAGTTTAATAGCGGAATCCTACGAGCAGTACTTC
CDR3: CASSLIAESYEQYF